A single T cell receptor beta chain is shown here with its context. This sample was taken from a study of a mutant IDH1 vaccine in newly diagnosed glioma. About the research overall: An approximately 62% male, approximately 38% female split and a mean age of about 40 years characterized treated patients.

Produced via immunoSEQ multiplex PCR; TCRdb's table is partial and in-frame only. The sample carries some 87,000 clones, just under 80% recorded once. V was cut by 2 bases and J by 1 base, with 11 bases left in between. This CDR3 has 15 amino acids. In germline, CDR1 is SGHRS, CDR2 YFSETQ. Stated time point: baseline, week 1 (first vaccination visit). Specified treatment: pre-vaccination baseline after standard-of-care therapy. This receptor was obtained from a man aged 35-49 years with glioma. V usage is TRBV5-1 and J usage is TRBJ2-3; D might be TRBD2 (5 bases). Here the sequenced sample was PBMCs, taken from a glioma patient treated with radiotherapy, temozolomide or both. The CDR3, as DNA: TGCGCCAGCAGCTTTTCTCGGGGTGGCACAGATACGCAGTATTTT. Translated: CASSFSRGGTDTQYF.